The 8 T cell receptor beta chains given below trace back to one sample, sequenced in a study of blood T cell repertoires in COVID-19 (dated by TCRdb to about 2020). Library prep was done by the immunoSEQ multiplex PCR assay. Not all clones reach the TCRdb copy of this immuneACCESS table, which keeps in-frame sequences only. Checked studies attribute under half of the gap to unresolved V genes and leave the rest unexplained. Across this sample there are about 330,000 clones, with around 90% seen only once. The ten top clones hold roughly 8.9% of the sample. The sequenced sample was peripheral blood. All receptors come from a young man with COVID-19, enrolled during active disease.

The rearrangement uses TRBV29-1 and TRBJ1-3, with D possibly TRBD1 on 5 matching bases. Germline CDR1 reads SQVTM; CDR2 reads ANQGSEA. V dropped 4 bases and J dropped 6 bases, with 10 bases sitting between them. The CDR3 length is 12 residues. The CDR3 DNA reads TGCAGCGTTGCGCAGGGCCTAAACACCATATATTTT. The encoded protein is CSVAQGLNTIYF.

The chain uses TRBV6-2 or TRBV6-3 and TRBJ2-7, with a tentative D call TRBD1 (6 bases). The germline V gene encodes CDR1 MNHEY and CDR2 SVGEGT. The ends were cut back, 5 bases at V and 1 base at J, with 18 bases in the middle. This CDR3 has 16 amino acids. The CDR3 DNA follows: TGTGCCAGCAGTACTCACTGGGGGCAGAAATCCTACGAGCAGTACTTC. Translating it yields CASSTHWGQKSYEQYF.

This chain connects TRBV5-1 to TRBJ2-5; TRBD1 is a possible D gene (5 bases). Per germline, CDR1 SGHRS and CDR2 YFSETQ. The V and J ends lost 2 bases and 3 bases respectively, with 8 bases between them. This CDR3 region has 13 residues. This chain's CDR3 is CASSLTREETQYF. The CDR3, as DNA: TGCGCCAGCAGCTTAACCAGGGAAGAGACCCAGTACTTC.

V is TRBV28 and J is TRBJ1-5, with D possibly being TRBD1 (6 bases). Germline V lookup: CDR1 MDHEN, CDR2 SYDVKM. The CDR3 contains 15 residues. Trimming stripped 3 bases from V and 4 bases from J, with 13 bases between. The CDR3 sequence: CASSFPGRGNQPQHF. The CDR3 DNA is TGTGCCAGCAGTTTCCCCGGCAGGGGAAATCAGCCCCAGCATTTT.

This chain uses TRBV6-5 with TRBJ1-4; unclear D gene. The ends were cut back, 0 bases at V and 12 bases at J, with 17 bases in the middle. The CDR3 sequence is 15 residues long. Germline V gives CDR1 MNHEY, CDR2 SVGAGI. CDR3 protein: CASSYSGSVWEELFF. The CDR3 nucleotides are TGTGCCAGCAGTTACTCAGGGTCGGTTTGGGAGGAACTGTTTTTT.

The V call is TRBV19, the J call TRBJ2-1, with TRBD1 identical over 11 bases. This CDR3 is built from 14 residues. V shed 7 bases and J 4 bases; nucleotides not matched to a gene: 3. Germline CDR1 and CDR2: LNHDA and SQIVND (reference sequence). In DNA form, the CDR3 reads TGTGCCAGTACGGGGACAGGGGGATACAATGAGCAGTTCTTC. This codes for CASTGTGGYNEQFF.

The chain employs TRBV15 and TRBJ2-1; D gene ambiguous. Germline CDR1 is LNHNV and CDR2 is YYDKDF (reference sequence). V lost 0 bases to trimming and J lost 6 bases, with 9 bases between them. The CDR3 spans 14 residues. The CDR3 coding sequence is TGTGCCACCAGCAGAGATGGTGGCCCCAATGAGCAGTTCTTC. Its protein is CATSRDGGPNEQFF.

The rearrangement links TRBV18 to TRBJ1-2, with 9 bases that match TRBD1. The CDR3 is 15 amino acids. Germline CDR1 KGHSH, CDR2 LQKENI. V shed 2 bases, J shed 4 bases, and the junction held 5 bases outside the gene matches. This CDR3 reads CASSPGTGQGYGYTF. The CDR3, as DNA: TGTGCCAGCTCACCAGGGACAGGGCAAGGCTATGGCTACACCTTC.